Below are 14 T cell receptor beta chains sequenced from a single sample in a study of CD8+ T cells in alopecia areata. RNA, once extracted, was reverse transcribed into cDNA for use as the sequencing template. Clones were read by immunoSEQ multiplex PCR, and TCRdb kept only the in-frame ones, dropping some. Of roughly 280,000 clones in the sample, 45% to 70% were seen once. Treatment denoted: oral pan-JAK inhibitor, 5-10 mg twice daily. The sample consisted of CD4+ T cells sorted from blood, taken around week 53, from a patient treated with tofacitinib. The receptor set was obtained from a human donor with alopecia areata.

V usage is TRBV7-2 and J usage is TRBJ2-7, with D possibly matching TRBD1 (6 bases). The CDR3 consists of 14 residues. Trimming shortened V by 5 bases and J by 4 bases, and 15 bases separated the two germline ends. Germline CDR1 SGHTA, CDR2 FQGNSA. CDR3 in amino acids: CASSPHPDRYEQYF. For the CDR3, the DNA is TGTGCCAGCAGCCCGCACCCCGACAGGTACGAGCAGTACTTC.

Of note for this clone: The sample has other DNA sequences that encode this CDR3 too. DNA for the CDR3: TGTGCCTGGAGTCTCGGAGATACGCAGTATTTT. Residues: CAWSLGDTQYF. The rearrangement links TRBV30 to TRBJ2-3; no reliable D call. The V and J ends lost 2 bases and 5 bases respectively, with 5 bases between them. CDR1 is GTSNPN and CDR2 is SVGIG in the germline V gene (reference sequence). The CDR3 is 11 residues long.

This sequence joins TRBV15 and TRBJ1-2, with 9 nucleotides matching TRBD1. The CDR3 contains 12 residues. V shed 8 bases and J 6 bases; nucleotides not matched to a gene: 4. Per the germline V gene, CDR1 is LNHNV and CDR2 is YYDKDF (reference sequence). CDR3 protein: CATRTGANGYTF. The DNA of the CDR3 is TGTGCCACCCGGACAGGGGCGAATGGCTACACCTTC.

In DNA form, the CDR3 reads TGTGCCAGCAGCGTAAGAGGGGGAACTGAAGCTTTCTTT. Its translation: CASSVRGGTEAFF. The chain employs TRBV9 and TRBJ1-1, with a tentative D call TRBD1 (6 bases). V lost 1 base and J 5 bases, leaving 9 bases between the germline ends. Germline V gene lookup returns CDR1 SGDLS and CDR2 YYNGEE. The CDR3 consists of 13 residues. The variable domain in full, with the rest retrieved from reference TRBV9 and TRBJ1-1, is DSGVTQTPKHLITATGQRVTLRCSPRSGDLSVYWYQQSLDQGLQFLIQYYNGEERAKGNILERFSAQQFPDLHSELNLSSLELGDSALYFCASSVRGGTEAFFGQGTRLTVV.

This clone was seen only a few times. V and J are TRBV2 and TRBJ2-1; D is ambiguous. Germline loops: CDR1 SNHLY, CDR2 FYNNEI. This CDR3 spans 14 amino acids. V lost 4 bases and J lost 5, with 12 bases in between. The CDR3 DNA sequence: TGTGCCAGCAGTGCGTGGCAGGCCAACAATGAGCAGTTCTTC. Amino acid sequence: CASSAWQANNEQFF.

The genes are TRBV29-1 and TRBJ2-2; tentatively, D is TRBD2 (5 bases). CDR3 length: 14 amino acids. Germline loops: CDR1 SQVTM, CDR2 ANQGSEA. The CDR3 nucleotides read TGCAGGGAGCAGGATGAGGGCAGCACCGGGGAGCTGTTTTTT. Its translation is CREQDEGSTGELFF.

A remark on this clone: The junction and the germline gene differ at one end; a read error may be behind it. The chain combines TRBV7-7 with TRBJ2-7; TRBD1 is a possible D gene (8 bases). The germline CDR1 and CDR2 sequences are SSHAT and FNYEAQ (reference sequence). The length of the CDR3 is 13 residues. The CDR3, as DNA: TGTGCTAGCAGCCTCGGACAGGGAGGGGAGCAGTACTTC. The encoded protein is CASSLGQGGEQYF.

The chain employs TRBV18 and TRBJ1-1, with D possibly TRBD1 on 5 matching bases. The CDR3 runs to 14 residues. Germline assignment: CDR1 KGHSH and CDR2 LQKENI. With 2 bases removed from V and 1 base from J, the gap between germline ends came to 8 bases. CDR3 loop: CASSPIQGNTEAFF. The CDR3 DNA reads as TGTGCCAGCTCACCAATTCAGGGGAACACTGAAGCTTTCTTT.

The J gene is TRBJ2-3, the V gene TRBV2; 9 positions match TRBD2. The CDR3 runs 14 residues. The junction had 4 bases not matched to a gene; V was cut back by 3 bases and J by 6 bases. Looked up from germline, CDR1 is SNHLY and CDR2 is FYNNEI. The CDR3 loop reads CASSDLAGLDTQYF. As DNA, the CDR3 is TGTGCCAGCAGTGACCTAGCGGGGTTGGATACGCAGTATTTT.

The V and J genes are TRBV18 and TRBJ2-7, with D uncertain. The CDR3 runs to 13 residues. V lost 3 bases to trimming and J lost 2 bases, with 8 bases between them. The germline V gene encodes CDR1 KGHSH and CDR2 LQKENI. CDR3 nucleotides: TGTGCCAGCTCACCGACGCCAACCTACGAGCAGTACTTC. Translated: CASSPTPTYEQYF.

The count of this clone is one. V and J are TRBV2 and TRBJ2-2; D not resolved. The CDR3 loop spans 15 amino acids. CDR1 and CDR2 from the germline V gene are SNHLY and FYNNEI. Trimming cost V 3 bases and J 0 bases, with 8 bases left between them. CDR3 in DNA: TGTGCCAGCAGTGATAAGCGCCCGAACACCGGGGAGCTGTTTTTT. Amino acids: CASSDKRPNTGELFF.

The rearrangement joins TRBV11-2 to TRBJ2-7; D may match TRBD1 or TRBD2 (6 bases each). The CDR3 is 14 residues long. Trimming removed 1 base at V and 2 bases at J, with 9 bases between. Looked up from germline, CDR1 is SGHAT and CDR2 is FQNNGV. This CDR3 is CASSLGGGPYEQYF. CDR3 nucleotide sequence: TGTGCCAGCAGCTTAGGTGGGGGGCCCTACGAGCAGTACTTC.

There are a few counts of this clone. The chain combines TRBV18 with TRBJ1-5, with 8 bases matching TRBD1. Per the germline V gene, CDR1 is KGHSH and CDR2 is LQKENI. V trimming: 3 bases; J trimming: 4 bases; junction bases outside the gene matches: 5. There are 15 residues in the CDR3. CDR3 protein: CASSPDRVGNQPQHF. CDR3 sequence (DNA): TGTGCCAGCTCACCGGACAGGGTTGGGAATCAGCCCCAGCATTTT. The full variable domain, in which reference TRBV18 and TRBJ1-5 provide the parts outside the CDR3, is NAGVMQNPRHLVRRRGQEARLRCSPMKGHSHVYWYRQLPEEGLKFMVYLQKENIIDESGMPKERFSAEFPKEGPSILRIQQVVRGDSAAYFCASSPDRVGNQPQHFGDGTRLSIL.

V usage is TRBV2 and J usage is TRBJ2-3; 8 bases match TRBD1. Germline loops: CDR1 SNHLY, CDR2 FYNNEI. The V segment lost 4 bases and the J segment 0 bases; nucleotides outside the gene matches: 3. This CDR3 has 15 residues. CDR3 protein: CASSGQGPSTDTQYF. The CDR3 nucleotides read TGTGCCAGCAGTGGACAGGGGCCTAGCACAGATACGCAGTATTTT.